This T cell receptor beta chain was obtained from a study of type 1 regulatory T cells. Study background: T-allo10 is a Tr1-enriched, alloantigen-specific CD4 T cell product made in vitro.

The germline gives CDR1 LNHDA, CDR2 SQIVND (reference sequence). The CDR3 consists of 15 residues. V shed 5 bases and J 5 bases; nucleotides not matched to a gene: 8. MiXCR, run by TCRdb on the reads, gives a single entry per CDR3 protein. The sample yields 80,000 to 100,000 distinct CDR3 sequences, around 30% seen once. The chain is built from TRBV19 and TRBJ1-5, with 8 bases matching TRBD1. The sequence was obtained from a human donor in good health. Sequencing was done on a sample of CD4+ T cells, either the whole sample or a sorted fraction (not recorded which). The CDR3 loop is CASSGSTGGYQPQHF. The CDR3 coding sequence is TGTGCCAGTAGTGGGTCTACAGGGGGTTATCAGCCCCAGCATTTT.